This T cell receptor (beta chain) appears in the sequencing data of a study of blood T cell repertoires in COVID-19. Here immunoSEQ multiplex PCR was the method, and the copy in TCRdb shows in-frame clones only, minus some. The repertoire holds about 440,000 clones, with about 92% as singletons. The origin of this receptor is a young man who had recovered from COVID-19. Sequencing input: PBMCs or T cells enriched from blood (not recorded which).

In DNA, the CDR3 is TGTGCCAGCAGTCAAAGTCACAGGGTTGCGGACACTGAAGCTTTCTTT. Residues: CASSQSHRVADTEAFF. The chain employs TRBV5-4 and TRBJ1-1, with a possible D match to TRBD1 (6 bases). V was pared by 5 bases and J by 3 bases, with 20 bases between. Germline V gives CDR1 SGHNT, CDR2 YYREEE (reference sequence). CDR3 length equals 16 residues.